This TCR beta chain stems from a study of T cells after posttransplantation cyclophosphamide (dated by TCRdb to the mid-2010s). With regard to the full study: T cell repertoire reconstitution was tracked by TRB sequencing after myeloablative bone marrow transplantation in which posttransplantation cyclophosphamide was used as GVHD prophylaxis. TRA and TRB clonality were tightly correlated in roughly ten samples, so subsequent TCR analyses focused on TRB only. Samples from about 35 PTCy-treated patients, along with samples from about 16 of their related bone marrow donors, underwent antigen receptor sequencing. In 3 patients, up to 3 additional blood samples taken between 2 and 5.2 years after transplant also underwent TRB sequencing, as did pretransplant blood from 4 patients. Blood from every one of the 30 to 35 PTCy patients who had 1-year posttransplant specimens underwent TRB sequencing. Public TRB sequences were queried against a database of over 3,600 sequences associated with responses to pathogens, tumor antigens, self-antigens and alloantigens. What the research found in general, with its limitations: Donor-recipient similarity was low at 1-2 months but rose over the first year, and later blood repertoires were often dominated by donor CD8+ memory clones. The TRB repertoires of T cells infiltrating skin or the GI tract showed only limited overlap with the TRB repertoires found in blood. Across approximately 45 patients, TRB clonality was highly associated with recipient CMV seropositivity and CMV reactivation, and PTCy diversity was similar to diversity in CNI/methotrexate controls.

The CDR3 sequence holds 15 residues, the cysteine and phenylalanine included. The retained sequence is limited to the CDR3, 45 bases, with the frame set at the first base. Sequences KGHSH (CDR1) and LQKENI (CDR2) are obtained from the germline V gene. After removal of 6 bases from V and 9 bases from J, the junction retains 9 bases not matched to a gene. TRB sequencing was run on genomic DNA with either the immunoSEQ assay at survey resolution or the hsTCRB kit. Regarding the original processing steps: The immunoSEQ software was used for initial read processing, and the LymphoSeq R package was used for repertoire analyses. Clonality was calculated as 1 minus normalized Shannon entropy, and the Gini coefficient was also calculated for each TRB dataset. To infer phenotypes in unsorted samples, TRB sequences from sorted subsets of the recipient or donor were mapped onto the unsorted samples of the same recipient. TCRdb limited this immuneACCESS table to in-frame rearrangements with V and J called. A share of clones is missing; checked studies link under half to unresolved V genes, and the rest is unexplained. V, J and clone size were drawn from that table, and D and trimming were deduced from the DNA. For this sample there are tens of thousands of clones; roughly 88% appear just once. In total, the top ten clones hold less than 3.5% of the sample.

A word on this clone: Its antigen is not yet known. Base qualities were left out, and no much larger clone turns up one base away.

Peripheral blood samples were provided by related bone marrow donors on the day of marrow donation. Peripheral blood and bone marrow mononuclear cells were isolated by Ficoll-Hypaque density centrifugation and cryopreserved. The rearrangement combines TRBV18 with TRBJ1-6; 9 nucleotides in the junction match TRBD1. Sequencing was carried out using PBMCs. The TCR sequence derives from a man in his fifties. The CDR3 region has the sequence CASSNSGTGSSPLHF. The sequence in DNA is TGTGCCAGCTCGAATTCCGGGACAGGGAGTTCACCCCTCCACTTT. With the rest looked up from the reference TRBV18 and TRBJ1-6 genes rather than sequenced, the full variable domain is NAGVMQNPRHLVRRRGQEARLRCSPMKGHSHVYWYRQLPEEGLKFMVYLQKENIIDESGMPKERFSAEFPKEGPSILRIQQVVRGDSAAYFCASSNSGTGSSPLHFGNGTRLTVT.